This T cell receptor (beta chain) was recorded in a study of T cells expressing NK-cell markers. As for the study in general: Sorted CD3+CD56-NKG2C+, CD3+CD56+NKG2C+ and CD3+CD56+NKG2C- T cells supplied the TCR beta repertoires. Study-wide results and limits: Also leading the CD3+CD56-NKG2C+ fraction in several donors were these clonotypes. Dominant NKG2C+ clonotype frequencies of about 1.0-8% of CD8+ T cells were measured in 5 or 6 donors.

Germline V gene sequence: CDR1 LGHDT, CDR2 YNNKEL (reference sequence). The CDR3 spans 15 residues. Production of TCR beta cDNA relied on 5'RACE template switching with UMIs. TCRdb reprocessed the 5' RACE reads; each CDR3 protein has one entry and no DNA is given. Recorded here are hundreds of thousands of distinct CDR3 sequences; the top ten clones represent about 4.2%. About this clonotype itself: Its antigen is not known.

Sequencing was done on a sample of blood T cells: a sorted CD56 or NKG2C T cell subset, CD4+ or CD8+ T cells, or bulk PBMC T cells (not recorded which). The chain links TRBV3-1 to TRBJ2-3; TCRdb's D gene call, TRBD2, goes unchecked for lack of DNA. This clonotype was obtained from a woman between 18 and 69 years old in good health. The CDR3 protein is CASSQRRGSTDTQYF.